These T cell receptor beta chains were read from a single sample in a study of cytomegalovirus exposure and HLA in healthy donors. TCRdb's copy holds only in-frame clones and misses some; the assay was immunoSEQ multiplex PCR. Altogether under 95,000 clones are present, 75% being singletons, with the ten largest covering 2% to 2.5%. Sequenced sample: PBMCs. These receptors came from a man aged 40-55 years in good health and CMV-seronegative. Each CDR3 is given with its conserved first and last residue. Each record gives: V gene, J gene, clone size, D gene, CDR3 protein, CDR3 DNA. A D gene is named only where the DNA matches it firmly. Some rows mark clone size as missing; the rest say once, few, many or name a class of expanded clone.

>TRBV5-1|TRBJ2-3|-|-
CASSAGVATDTQYF
TGCGCCAGCAGCGCGGGCGTAGCAACAGATACGCAGTATTTT
>TRBV28|TRBJ1-5|few|TRBD1
CASREGAGQPQHF
TGTGCCAGCAGAGAGGGGGCCGGGCAGCCCCAGCATTTT
>TRBV7-8|TRBJ1-2|few|-
CASSLEPRRGNYGYTF
TGTGCCAGCAGCTTAGAACCCCGGAGGGGTAACTATGGCTACACCTTC
>TRBV2|TRBJ2-1|-|TRBD2
CASRSLSGAYNEQFF
TGTGCCAGCAGAAGTCTTAGCGGGGCCTACAATGAGCAGTTCTTC
>TRBV13|TRBJ2-1|once|-
CASSSRLVPNEQFF
TGTGCCAGCAGCTCGAGACTAGTCCCCAATGAGCAGTTCTTC
>TRBV15|TRBJ2-5|-|TRBD2
CATSGPSGQETQYF
TGTGCCACCAGTGGACCTAGCGGACAAGAGACCCAGTACTTC
>TRBV5-1|TRBJ2-5|-|TRBD1
CASSGLQGKETQYF
TGCGCCAGCAGCGGGCTACAGGGGAAAGAGACCCAGTACTTC
>TRBV7-9|TRBJ2-7|-|TRBD2
CASSGAGGPYEQYF
TGTGCCAGCAGCGGAGCGGGAGGGCCCTACGAGCAGTACTTC
>TRBV7-2|TRBJ2-5|-|TRBD2
CASSLVLAGGETQYF
TGTGCCAGCAGCTTAGTTCTAGCGGGGGGTGAGACCCAGTACTTC
>TRBV5-1|TRBJ1-1|-|-
CASRGSFENTEAFF
TGCGCCAGCCGAGGGAGTTTTGAGAACACTGAAGCTTTCTTT
>TRBV15|TRBJ2-5|-|TRBD2
CATSRTGGGSYQETQYF
TGTGCCACCAGCAGGACGGGGGGAGGATCGTACCAAGAGACCCAGTACTTC
>TRBV2|TRBJ1-1|few|-
CASSDRVGTAEAFF
TGTGCCAGCAGTGACAGGGTAGGGACTGCTGAAGCTTTCTTT
>TRBV19|TRBJ1-1|-|-
CASRLGVEAFF
TGTGCCAGTAGATTGGGAGTTGAAGCTTTCTTT
>TRBV2|TRBJ1-6|-|TRBD1
CASRPTGEGRSPLHF
TGTGCCAGCAGACCCACAGGGGAAGGAAGGTCACCCCTCCACTTT